These 28 T cell receptor beta chains originate from one sample sequenced in a study of post-analysis software for immune sequencing data. The TCR beta cDNA libraries contained unique molecular identifiers. TCRdb fed the PCR reads into MiXCR, producing one record per CDR3 protein. The sample holds roughly 600,000 distinct CDR3 sequences, 44% seen once. General study points: Elevated frequency relative to controls characterized four or five TRBV segments in patients, TRBV5-6, TRBV5-1 and TRBV20-1 among them.

No antigen has been assigned to these receptors. Source material: blood. The receptor source for this set is a girl aged 5-17 years with multiple sclerosis.

This sequence joins TRBV5-1 and TRBJ1-1; 9 nucleotides agree with TRBD1. This CDR3 contains 16 residues. The V segment lost 1 base and the J segment 10 bases; nucleotides outside the gene matches: 14. Germline assignment: CDR1 SGHRS and CDR2 YFSETQ. CDR3 bases: TGCGCCAGCAGCTTGACCTCCCTAACTTCGGGACAGGGAGCTTTCTTT. This translates into CASSLTSLTSGQGAFF.

The rearrangement uses TRBV28 and TRBJ1-2; 7 nucleotides line up with TRBD1. CDR1 is MDHEN and CDR2 is SYDVKM in the germline V gene. The CDR3 contains 15 residues. V lost 5 bases, J lost 7 bases, and 13 bases stayed unmatched. CDR3 bases: TGTGCCAGCAGTATCCCGGAACAGGGGCCCACTGGCTACACCTTC. This codes for CASSIPEQGPTGYTF.

The chain combines TRBV10-3 with TRBJ1-1; no firm D call. This CDR3 is built from 14 residues. V lost 4 bases, J lost 0 bases, and 9 bases lay in between. Germline V gene data show CDR1 as ENHRY and CDR2 as SYGVKD. The CDR3 nucleotides read TGTGCCATCAGTGTGGGTAGCCTGAACACTGAAGCTTTCTTT. Protein sequence: CAISVGSLNTEAFF.

The CDR3: CAWGTGETQYF. The CDR3 coding sequence is TGTGCCTGGGGGACGGGGGAGACCCAGTACTTC. J is TRBJ2-5 and V is TRBV30, with D perhaps given as TRBD1 or TRBD2 (5 bases each). The CDR3 sequence is 11 residues long. CDR1 is GTSNPN and CDR2 is SVGIG in the germline V gene (reference sequence). V was shortened by 5 bases and J by 5 bases, with 9 bases between the two germline ends.

The chain is built from TRBV20-1 and TRBJ2-4, with D perhaps given as TRBD1 or TRBD2 (6 bases each). The end of the DNA aligns better with TRBJ2-5, so the J call may be wrong. Germline V CDR1 and CDR2: DFQATT, SNEGSKA (reference sequence). The CDR3 has 13 residues. CDR3 in DNA: TGCAGTGCTAGAGGGACAGCGGGAGAGACCCAGTACTTC. The encoded protein is CSARGTAGETQYF.

This clonotype was seen a few times. The chain joins TRBV29-1 to TRBJ2-7; 10 bases line up with TRBD2. The germline V gene encodes CDR1 SQVTM and CDR2 ANQGSEA. V dropped 5 bases and J dropped 0; count of bases not matched to a gene: 4. The CDR3 runs 14 residues. The CDR3: CSVKGLAVSYEQYF. The DNA for the CDR3 is TGCAGCGTTAAAGGACTAGCGGTCTCCTACGAGCAGTACTTC.

This clonotype has just one count. This sequence joins TRBV2 and TRBJ1-1; 11 bases are a match to TRBD1. Germline V gene data show CDR1 as SNHLY and CDR2 as FYNNEI. Trimming cost V 11 bases and J 3 bases; bases outside gene matches: 8. The CDR3 is made up of 14 amino acids. CDR3 nucleotide sequence: TGTGCCGGGGGACAGGGGGAGGTCTACACTGAAGCTTTCTTT. It is translated as CAGGQGEVYTEAFF.

The chain uses TRBV5-1 and TRBJ2-1; 11 bases align to TRBD2. Germline trimming cut 4 bases from V and 0 bases from J; bases unmatched to any gene: 12. Germline lookup yields CDR1 SGHRS and CDR2 YFSETQ. There are 19 residues in the CDR3. The CDR3 reads CASSTGTSGYQYSYNEQFF. The CDR3 coding sequence is TGCGCCAGCAGCACCGGGACTAGCGGTTACCAATACTCCTACAATGAGCAGTTCTTC.

The rearrangement uses TRBV27 and TRBJ2-7; 10 bases align to TRBD2. This CDR3 region has 16 residues. V lost 4 bases and J lost 5; bases outside the gene matches: 11. Germline V CDR1 and CDR2: MNHEY, SMNVEV (reference sequence). The CDR3 reads CASSSNYLAGEHEQYF. CDR3 bases: TGTGCCAGCAGTTCTAATTATCTAGCGGGAGAGCACGAGCAGTACTTC.

This clonotype was seen only a few times. The chain joins TRBV5-1 to TRBJ2-3, with D perhaps TRBD2 (5 bases). CDR1 and CDR2 (germline): SGHRS, YFSETQ. The ends were cut back, 4 bases at V and 5 bases at J, with 23 bases in the middle. CDR3 length: 17 residues. The CDR3: CASSPRTSSAAIDTQYF. The CDR3 DNA is TGCGCCAGCAGCCCCCGCACAAGTAGCGCCGCCATAGATACGCAGTATTTT.

This clonotype was seen more than once but under ten times. CDR3 residues: CASSYRLAGPDTQYF. In nucleotides, the CDR3 is TGTGCCAGCAGCTATAGACTAGCGGGGCCCGATACGCAGTATTTT. V is TRBV6-5 and J is TRBJ2-3, with 11 bases lining up with TRBD2. CDR3 size: 15 residues. With V trimmed by 6 bases and J by 6 bases, 8 bases remained unmatched. Germline V CDR1 and CDR2: MNHEY, SVGAGI.

A note on this clonotype: A read error may account for a junction end that differs from germline. CDR3 DNA: TGTGCCAGCAGCCTTACCTTCTCTGGGGCCAACGCCCTGACTTTC. Translated, it gives CASSLTFSGANALTF. The chain employs TRBV7-9 and TRBJ2-6; a possible D gene is TRBD1 (5 bases). The CDR3 loop spans 15 amino acids. Germline V gene sequence: CDR1 SEHNR, CDR2 FQNEAQ (reference sequence).

This clonotype has only a few counts. V is TRBV4-1 and J is TRBJ2-1; TRBD2 might be the D (6 bases). Deletions cut 1 base from V and 9 bases from J, with 10 bases between. Germline CDR1 MGHRA, CDR2 YSYEKL. The CDR3 extends over 13 amino acids. As DNA, the CDR3 is TGCGCCAGCAGCCAAGTTGCCGGGGGTGAGCAGTTCTTC. It specifies CASSQVAGGEQFF.

The chain employs TRBV5-6 and TRBJ1-1; 7 bases match TRBD1. The ends lost 5 bases at V and 4 bases at J; junction bases unmatched: 8. Germline assignment: CDR1 SGHDT and CDR2 YYEEEE. The CDR3 spans 14 residues. CDR3 amino acids: CASRGTVLTTEAFF. The CDR3 DNA reads as TGTGCCAGCAGGGGGACAGTCTTAACCACTGAAGCTTTCTTT.

The chain employs TRBV7-2 and TRBJ2-7, with D uncertain. The length of the CDR3 is 13 residues. The germline V gene has CDR1 SGHTA and CDR2 FQGNSA. V gave up 5 bases and J gave up 6 bases, with 14 bases separating them. In nucleotides, the CDR3 is TGTGCCAGCAGCCTACCCAGTGTCGGCGAGCAGTACTTC. This sequence encodes CASSLPSVGEQYF.

V is TRBV4-2 and J is TRBJ2-1; the match to TRBD2 covers 7 bases. Per germline, CDR1 LGHNA and CDR2 YNFKEQ. This CDR3 is built from 16 residues. Trimming at V came to 4 bases and at J to 3 bases, leaving 9 bases not matched to a gene. The DNA for the CDR3 is TGTGCCAGCAGCCGCCTTTCGCCGGGGGGCTACAATGAGCAGTTCTTC. Amino acid sequence: CASSRLSPGGYNEQFF.

The genes are TRBV5-1 and TRBJ2-1; TRBD2 aligns across 13 bases. The CDR3 has 15 residues. V lost 2 bases and J lost 9; bases outside the gene matches: 5. Germline CDR1 reads SGHRS; CDR2 reads YFSETQ. CDR3 residues: CASSFPGTSGVEQFF. The DNA for the CDR3 is TGCGCCAGCAGCTTCCCCGGGACTAGCGGGGTTGAGCAGTTCTTC.

This chain joins TRBV20-1 and TRBJ1-2; D is uncertain. V dropped 6 bases and J dropped 8 bases, with 16 bases sitting between them. Germline-derived CDR1 and CDR2 are DFQATT and SNEGSKA (reference sequence). This CDR3 contains 12 residues. The CDR3 loop is CSAFRTSSGYTF. CDR3 in DNA: TGCAGTGCCTTTCGGACCTCCAGCGGCTACACCTTC.

V and J are TRBV12-3 or TRBV12-4 and TRBJ1-1; D possibly corresponds to TRBD1 (6 bases). This CDR3 is built from 13 residues. V was cut by 3 bases and J by 10 bases, with 15 bases left in between. CDR3 region: CASSFLGAQGAFF. CDR3 bases: TGTGCCAGCAGTTTTTTGGGGGCGCAGGGAGCTTTCTTT.

This clonotype was counted a few times. The junction shows a germline mismatch at one end, possibly a read error. The chain employs TRBV20-1 and TRBJ1-5, with a possible D match to TRBD1 (5 bases). Per germline, CDR1 DFQATT and CDR2 SNEGSKA (reference sequence). The CDR3 is 11 amino acids. This CDR3 is CSARGVQTQHF. CDR3 coding DNA: TGCAGTGCTAGGGGGGTTCAGACCCAGCATTTT.

V usage is TRBV12-3 or TRBV12-4 and J usage is TRBJ2-4; D uncertain. V lost 7 bases to trimming and J lost 2 bases, with 6 bases between them. CDR3 length equals 12 residues. The CDR3 DNA follows: TGTGCCAGCATAGGTCCCAAAAACATTCAGTACTTC. This sequence encodes CASIGPKNIQYF.

The CDR3 sequence: CASSHGGRGKNIQYF. DNA for the CDR3: TGTGCCAGCAGTCATGGGGGGCGGGGTAAAAACATTCAGTACTTC. The gene calls are TRBV25-1 and TRBJ2-4; D could derive from TRBD1 or TRBD2 (6 bases each). This CDR3 has 15 amino acids. Trimming stripped 5 bases from V and 4 bases from J, with 15 bases between. Looked up from germline, CDR1 is MGHDK and CDR2 is SYGVNS.

V usage is TRBV5-1 and J usage is TRBJ1-1; weak D call: TRBD1 (5 bases). V was cut by 4 bases and J by 6 bases, with 10 bases left in between. The CDR3 covers 12 residues. Germline V gene data show CDR1 as SGHRS and CDR2 as YFSETQ. In DNA, the CDR3 is TGCGCCAGCAGCCCCCCGGGGGCTGAAGCTTTCTTT. This translates into CASSPPGAEAFF.

This clonotype was seen only a few times. The chain has TRBV12-3 or TRBV12-4 and TRBJ2-7; TRBD1 might be the D (5 bases). The CDR3 loop spans 15 amino acids. V was cut by 3 bases and J by 6 bases, with 18 bases left in between. The DNA of the CDR3 is TGTGCCAGCAGTTTTCAGGAGAAGGGGTCGGTCGAGCAGTACTTC. This encodes CASSFQEKGSVEQYF.

A single count supports this clonotype. As DNA, the CDR3 is TGCGCCAGCAGCCAAGATAGGGAAGATGGAGAGACCCAGTACTTC. Amino acids: CASSQDREDGETQYF. The chain recombines TRBV4-1 with TRBJ2-5; D gene uncertain. The CDR3 sequence is 15 residues long. CDR1 and CDR2 (germline): MGHRA, YSYEKL. The V end was cut by 0 bases, the J end by 4 bases, with 12 bases between.

The V gene is TRBV4-2, the J gene TRBJ2-1; D perhaps matches TRBD1 (5 bases). The CDR3 runs to 16 residues. V lost 0 bases, J lost 0 bases, and 9 bases lay in between. Germline CDR1 and CDR2: LGHNA and YNFKEQ. The CDR3 region is CASSQDLRGSYNEQFF. The CDR3 DNA reads as TGTGCCAGCAGCCAAGATTTAAGGGGCTCCTACAATGAGCAGTTCTTC.

The genes are TRBV12-3 or TRBV12-4 and TRBJ2-7; perhaps TRBD2 as D (6 bases). V lost 5 bases and J lost 4, with 12 bases in between. The CDR3 loop spans 13 amino acids. CDR3 in DNA: TGTGCCAGCAGTGGCGGGACGGCGTACGAGCAGTACTTC. As protein: CASSGGTAYEQYF.

There are a few counts of this clonotype. The V gene is TRBV5-1, the J gene TRBJ1-2; D remains unclear. The germline CDR1 and CDR2 sequences are SGHRS and YFSETQ. The CDR3 totals 13 residues. The V gene lost 9 bases and the J gene lost 4 bases, with 16 bases spanning the gap. The CDR3 reads CATTTSPGYGYTF. Written as DNA, the CDR3 is TGCGCCACCACGACCTCGCCCGGCTATGGCTACACCTTC.